The 30 T cell receptor beta chains below come from one sample, sequenced in a study of cytomegalovirus exposure and HLA in healthy donors. The PCR was carried out with 60 Vbeta primers and 13 Jbeta primers. Some clones are missing from TCRdb's copy, which holds only in-frame ones; the method was immunoSEQ multiplex PCR. The data hold 100,000 to 150,000 clones, with about 81% observed a single time. The specimen sequenced was PBMCs. These receptors were taken from a woman between 25 and 40 years old in good health and CMV-seronegative.

The chain joins TRBV19 to TRBJ1-4, with D perhaps TRBD1 (5 bases). The CDR3 is 14 amino acids. V was shortened by 9 bases and J by 6 bases, with 17 bases between the two germline ends. The V gene's germline CDR1 is LNHDA and CDR2 SQIVND (reference sequence). As DNA, the CDR3 is TGTGCCAGCACACGACAGAATCGGGATGAAAAACTGTTTTTT. This translates into CASTRQNRDEKLFF.

This clone was counted only a few times. The chain carries TRBV18 and TRBJ1-2, with 9 bases that match TRBD1. CDR3 length: 16 amino acids. V was clipped by 5 bases and J by 8 bases; unmatched bases: 15. CDR1 and CDR2 (germline): KGHSH, LQKENI. The CDR3 protein is CASSFDVQGADRGYTF. Here the CDR3 DNA reads TGTGCCAGCTCATTCGACGTACAGGGGGCGGACCGGGGCTACACCTTC. Together with reference TRBV18 and TRBJ1-2, the CDR3 gives the full variable domain: NAGVMQNPRHLVRRRGQEARLRCSPMKGHSHVYWYRQLPEEGLKFMVYLQKENIIDESGMPKERFSAEFPKEGPSILRIQQVVRGDSAAYFCASSFDVQGADRGYTFGSGTRLTVV.

This chain connects TRBV6-1 to TRBJ1-1; D is uncertain. Trimming removed 4 bases at V and 0 bases at J, with 12 bases between. The V gene's germline CDR1 is MNHNS and CDR2 SASEGT. The CDR3 is made up of 15 amino acids. The CDR3 DNA reads as TGTGCCAGCAGTGCCCTCTCCACAGTGAACACTGAAGCTTTCTTT. This gives the protein CASSALSTVNTEAFF.

This clone was seen just once. The rearrangement links TRBV27 to TRBJ1-2, with TRBD1 matching 7 bases. The length of the CDR3 is 14 residues. Germline CDR1 reads MNHEY; CDR2 reads SMNVEV (reference sequence). Trimming removed 4 bases from V and 7 bases from J; junction bases left unmatched: 9. The CDR3, as DNA: TGTGCCAGCAGTTCTTCCGGGACAGTGGGTGGCTACACCTTC. It codes for CASSSSGTVGGYTF.

Written as DNA, the CDR3 is TGTGCCACCAGCAGAGAAGGGGCACCAAATCAGCCCCAGCATTTT. This translates into CATSREGAPNQPQHF. The chain uses TRBV15 and TRBJ1-5; D is possibly TRBD1 (5 bases). Germline CDR1 reads LNHNV; CDR2 reads YYDKDF (reference sequence). The CDR3 spans 15 residues. V was cut by 0 bases and J by 4 bases, with 10 bases left in between.

This chain links TRBV6-5 with TRBJ2-3; weak D call: TRBD2 (5 bases). Per germline, CDR1 MNHEY and CDR2 SVGAGI. The V end was cut by 3 bases, the J end by 5 bases, with 18 bases between. This CDR3 spans 16 amino acids. CDR3 nucleotides: TGTGCCAGCAGTTATGGTCTCCACGGAGGCTTAGATACGCAGTATTTT. Protein: CASSYGLHGGLDTQYF.

The DNA for the CDR3 is TGTGCCAGCAGCTATATTGCTGATGAGGGAAACACTGAAGCTTTCTTT. This codes for CASSYIADEGNTEAFF. The V gene is TRBV13, the J gene TRBJ1-1; D remains ambiguous. Germline-derived CDR1 and CDR2 are PRHDT and FYEKMQ (reference sequence). The CDR3 is made up of 16 amino acids. With 4 bases removed from V and 2 bases from J, the gap between germline ends came to 17 bases.

This chain links TRBV7-2 with TRBJ2-7; 9 nucleotides match TRBD2. CDR3 size: 15 residues. Germline V gene data show CDR1 as SGHTA and CDR2 as FQGNSA. With V trimmed by 8 bases and J by 2 bases, 10 bases remained unmatched. CDR3 sequence reads: CASSRRLAGTYEQYF. The CDR3 DNA reads as TGTGCCAGCTCCAGGAGGCTAGCGGGGACCTACGAGCAGTACTTC.

Here the CDR3 DNA reads TGTGCCAGTACCTTCCGGGACAGGGGGACCGGGGAGCTGTTTTTT. Its protein product is CASTFRDRGTGELFF. The chain combines TRBV19 with TRBJ2-2; the match to TRBD1 covers 11 bases. Trimming took 7 bases from V and 5 from J; bases not matched to a gene: 6. The CDR3 covers 15 residues. Germline assignment: CDR1 LNHDA and CDR2 SQIVND (reference sequence).

The J gene is TRBJ1-2, the V gene TRBV29-1; TRBD1 matches at 7 bases. The CDR3 has 15 amino acids. V dropped 3 bases and J dropped 0; count of bases not matched to a gene: 7. Germline CDR1 SQVTM, CDR2 ANQGSEA. CDR3 protein: CSVEIGTETNYGYTF. CDR3 nucleotide sequence: TGCAGCGTTGAGATAGGGACAGAGACTAACTATGGCTACACCTTC.

The CDR3 sequence: CASSRDFSSYEQYF. Written as DNA, the CDR3 is TGTGCCAGCTCTCGGGACTTTAGCTCCTACGAGCAGTACTTC. This chain links TRBV19 with TRBJ2-7; D is possibly TRBD2 (6 bases). The CDR3 covers 14 residues. Germline lookup yields CDR1 LNHDA and CDR2 SQIVND (reference sequence). The ends were cut back, 9 bases at V and 0 bases at J, with 15 bases in the middle.

This chain uses TRBV11-2 with TRBJ1-1, with TRBD1 as a possible D gene (5 bases). Germline V gene lookup returns CDR1 SGHAT and CDR2 FQNNGV. The CDR3 is 13 amino acids. The germline V and J ends were trimmed by 3 bases and 3 bases, with 8 bases remaining between them. In DNA form, the CDR3 reads TGTGCCAGCAGCTTTACCAGGGACACTGAAGCTTTCTTT. Translating gives CASSFTRDTEAFF.

Notes on this clone: Additional DNA sequences in this sample encode the identical CDR3. The chain has TRBV19 and TRBJ2-7; D uncertain. Between the trimmed V and J ends, which lost 5 bases and 3 bases, there was a span of 11 bases. Germline CDR1 and CDR2: LNHDA and SQIVND (reference sequence). The CDR3 is 13 residues long. The CDR3 DNA follows: TGTGCCAGTAGTCCTGGGCAGTTCTACGAGCAGTACTTC. This gives the protein CASSPGQFYEQYF.

V usage is TRBV6-5 and J usage is TRBJ1-1; 7 bases match TRBD1. The V segment lost 0 bases and the J segment 1 base; nucleotides outside the gene matches: 2. In germline, CDR1 is MNHEY, CDR2 SVGAGI. The CDR3 is 15 residues long. CDR3 DNA: TGTGCCAGCAGTTACTCGACAGGGCAGAACACTGAAGCTTTCTTT. It encodes CASSYSTGQNTEAFF.

This clone was recorded once. The V and J genes are TRBV19 and TRBJ2-1; 8 bases line up with TRBD2. CDR1 LNHDA and CDR2 SQIVND come from the germline V gene (reference sequence). The CDR3 runs 15 residues. The V gene end was trimmed by 10 bases and the J gene end by 0 bases; junction bases not matched to a gene: 8. The DNA for the CDR3 is TGTGCCACCCTATCGCGGGGGGCCTCCTACAATGAGCAGTTCTTC. Its protein product is CATLSRGASYNEQFF.

This rearrangement joins TRBV7-2 to TRBJ2-7; weak D call: TRBD1 (5 bases). Trimming stripped 2 bases from V and 6 bases from J, with 17 bases between. CDR1 SGHTA and CDR2 FQGNSA come from the germline V gene. The CDR3 has 15 residues. CDR3 protein: CASSLRSGQGPEQYF. CDR3 bases: TGTGCCAGCAGCTTAAGGTCAGGGCAGGGTCCCGAGCAGTACTTC.

This clone was recorded only once. This sequence joins TRBV27 and TRBJ1-1; D unclear. The germline CDR1 and CDR2 sequences are MNHEY and SMNVEV (reference sequence). The CDR3 runs to 14 residues. The V gene lost 3 bases and the J gene lost 1 base, with 9 bases spanning the gap. CDR3 amino acids: CASSLFLGNTEAFF. CDR3 DNA: TGTGCCAGCAGTTTGTTCCTCGGGAACACTGAAGCTTTCTTT.

This CDR3 reads CASSQDPPGVAGGADTQYF. The CDR3 DNA follows: TGCGCCAGCAGCCAAGATCCCCCGGGGGTAGCGGGAGGTGCAGATACGCAGTATTTT. This sequence joins TRBV4-1 and TRBJ2-3, with TRBD2 matching 10 bases. Trimming cost V 0 bases and J 4 bases; bases outside gene matches: 13. This CDR3 has 19 amino acids. Germline V gene lookup returns CDR1 MGHRA and CDR2 YSYEKL.

The chain carries TRBV7-8 and TRBJ1-2; tentatively, D is TRBD1 (6 bases). Germline V gene sequence: CDR1 SGHVS, CDR2 FQNEAQ. Trimming pared 5 bases from V and 6 bases from J, leaving 13 bases between. The length of the CDR3 is 13 residues. CDR3 bases: TGTGCCAGCAGCGAAACAGGGAACCATGGCTACACCTTC. Translation gives CASSETGNHGYTF.

This chain connects TRBV4-2 to TRBJ1-1; D is undetermined. The V gene lost 0 bases and the J gene lost 5 bases, with 10 bases spanning the gap. Germline CDR1 reads LGHNA; CDR2 reads YNFKEQ. The CDR3 runs 14 residues. Here the CDR3 reads CASSQDFGLTEAFF. CDR3 DNA: TGTGCCAGCAGCCAAGATTTCGGGTTAACTGAAGCTTTCTTT.

The genes are TRBV5-8 and TRBJ1-2; TRBD1 might be the D (6 bases). This CDR3 is 14 amino acids long. The germline V gene encodes CDR1 SGHTS and CDR2 YDEGEE. V was pared by 0 bases and J by 5 bases, with 11 bases between. The DNA of the CDR3 is TGTGCCAGCAGCTTGGATCGCCAGGGGTATGGCTACACCTTC. Protein: CASSLDRQGYGYTF.

This chain connects TRBV6-5 to TRBJ1-2; 8 bases align to TRBD1. This CDR3 has 13 amino acids. V was clipped by 6 bases and J by 1 base; unmatched bases: 1. The germline V gene has CDR1 MNHEY and CDR2 SVGAGI. CDR3 loop: CASRDRVNYGYTF. The CDR3 DNA reads TGTGCCAGCAGGGACAGGGTTAACTATGGCTACACCTTC.

The rearrangement links TRBV29-1 to TRBJ2-7, with a tentative D call TRBD1 (6 bases). The CDR3 contains 12 residues. The germline V gene has CDR1 SQVTM and CDR2 ANQGSEA. V lost 6 bases to trimming and J lost 2 bases, with 11 bases between them. For the CDR3, the DNA is TGCAGCGTGGGACACAACACCTACGAGCAGTACTTC. It specifies CSVGHNTYEQYF.

The genes are TRBV30 and TRBJ1-6; D is possibly TRBD1 (5 bases). The ends were cut back, 2 bases at V and 12 bases at J, with 26 bases in the middle. Germline loops: CDR1 GTSNPN, CDR2 SVGIG (reference sequence). This CDR3 has 17 residues. CDR3 nucleotide sequence: TGTGCCTGGAGTACCGCCAAAGCTCGTTCCTACACAGGACCCCTCCACTTT. It encodes CAWSTAKARSYTGPLHF.

V gene TRBV7-9 combines with J gene TRBJ1-4, with TRBD1 identical over 7 bases. This CDR3 has 17 amino acids. J was trimmed by 1 base and V by 6 bases; bases with no gene match: 11. CDR1 SEHNR and CDR2 FQNEAQ come from the germline V gene (reference sequence). The CDR3 here is CASSDSGQLLTNEKLFF. For the CDR3, the DNA is TGTGCCAGCAGTGATTCGGGACAGCTATTAACTAATGAAAAACTGTTTTTT.

The chain employs TRBV5-6 and TRBJ2-7; D unclear. CDR1 is SGHDT, CDR2 YYEEEE, per germline. Deletions cut 4 bases from V and 0 bases from J, with 5 bases between. The CDR3 sequence is 12 residues long. This chain's CDR3 is CASSLSSYEQYF. The CDR3 DNA reads TGTGCCAGCAGCCTTAGCTCCTACGAGCAGTACTTC.

A note on this clone: In the same sample, other DNA sequences code for this CDR3. V and J are TRBV6-5 and TRBJ2-3; 8 bases map to TRBD1. Germline V lookup: CDR1 MNHEY, CDR2 SVGAGI. V was pared by 0 bases and J by 2 bases, with 4 bases of the junction left unmatched. The CDR3 sequence is 16 residues long. CDR3 sequence: CASSYSTDRATDTQYF. The DNA of the CDR3 is TGTGCCAGCAGTTACTCGACGGACAGGGCCACAGATACGCAGTATTTT.

V usage is TRBV12-5 and J usage is TRBJ2-2, with 10 bases matching TRBD1. V lost 1 base to trimming and J lost 5 bases; unmatched junction nucleotides: 7. The CDR3 is 17 residues long. Germline CDR1 and CDR2: LGHNT and FRNRAP. This CDR3 reads CASGLGWGTGATGELFF. For the CDR3, the DNA is TGTGCTAGTGGTTTGGGCTGGGGGACAGGGGCTACCGGGGAGCTGTTTTTT. The variable domain in full, with the rest retrieved from reference TRBV12-5 and TRBJ2-2, is DARVTQTPRHKVTEMGQEVTMRCQPILGHNTVFWYRQTMMQGLELLAYFRNRAPLDDSGMPKDRFSAEMPDATLATLKIQPSEPRDSAVYFCASGLGWGTGATGELFFGEGSRLTVL.

This rearrangement joins TRBV6-5 to TRBJ2-3, with 8 bases identical to TRBD2. J lost 4 bases, V lost 4 bases, and 10 bases had no gene match. Per germline, CDR1 MNHEY and CDR2 SVGAGI. The CDR3 is made up of 16 amino acids. The CDR3 region is CASSSLGREGSDTQYF. In nucleotides, the CDR3 is TGTGCCAGCAGTTCTCTTGGCCGGGAGGGTTCAGATACGCAGTATTTT.

A few counts support this clone. The chain links TRBV7-9 to TRBJ2-7; 9 bases are a match to TRBD1. The CDR3 runs 14 residues. V lost 3 bases to trimming and J lost 6 bases; unmatched junction nucleotides: 6. From germline, CDR1 is SEHNR and CDR2 FQNEAQ (reference sequence). DNA of the CDR3: TGTGCCAGCAGCTTGTGGACAGGGGAAAGCGAGCAGTACTTC. Translating gives CASSLWTGESEQYF. The full variable domain, its missing parts supplied by reference TRBV7-9 and TRBJ2-7, is DTGVSQNPRHKITKRGQNVTFRCDPISEHNRLYWYRQTLGQGPEFLTYFQNEAQLEKSRLLSDRFSAERPKGSFSTLEIQRTEQGDSAMYLCASSLWTGESEQYFGPGTRLTVT.